This TCR beta chain came from a study of T cell changes during pregnancy in multiple sclerosis. This CDR3 is 13 amino acids long. Germline values: CDR1 SGHKS, CDR2 YYEKEE (reference sequence). The V end lost 0 bases, the J end lost 3 bases, and 6 bases lay between the germline ends. Clones were sequenced by immunoSEQ multiplex PCR, and TCRdb holds only the in-frame ones, with some missing. The repertoire holds about 48,000 clones, with 88% as singletons. This clonotype was obtained from a female donor with multiple sclerosis, enrolled in a pregnancy study. Material: CD4+ T cells from peripheral blood mononuclear cells, obtained in the second trimester of pregnancy. The chain employs TRBV5-5 and TRBJ1-2; D call uncertain. The CDR3 DNA reads as TGTGCCAGCAGCTTGGACATGGACTATGGCTACACCTTC. It is translated as CASSLDMDYGYTF.